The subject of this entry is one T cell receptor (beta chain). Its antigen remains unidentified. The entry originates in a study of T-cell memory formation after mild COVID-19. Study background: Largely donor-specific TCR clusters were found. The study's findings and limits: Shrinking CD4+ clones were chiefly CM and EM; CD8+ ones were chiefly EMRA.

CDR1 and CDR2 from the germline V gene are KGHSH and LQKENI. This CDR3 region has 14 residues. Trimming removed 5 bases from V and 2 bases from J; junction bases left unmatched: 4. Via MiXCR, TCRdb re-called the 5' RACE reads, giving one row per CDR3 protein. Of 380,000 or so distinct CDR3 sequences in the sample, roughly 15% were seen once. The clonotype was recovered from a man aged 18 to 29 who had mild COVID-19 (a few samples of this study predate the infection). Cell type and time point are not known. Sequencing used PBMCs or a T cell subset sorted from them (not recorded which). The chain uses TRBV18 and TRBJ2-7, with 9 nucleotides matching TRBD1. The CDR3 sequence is CASSSDRGPYEQYF. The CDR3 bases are TGTGCCAGCTCATCGGACAGGGGACCCTACGAGCAGTACTTC.